In its sample, the clone carrying this T cell receptor beta chain ranks as medium-sized. The sample belongs to a study of sequential checkpoint blockade in melanoma. Study summary: After both sequences, patients received maintenance nivolumab.

The repertoire was sequenced with immunoSEQ multiplex PCR; TCRdb's copy has only in-frame clones and lacks some. The repertoire holds 2,000 to 2,500 clones, with under 20% as singletons. Germline CDR1 is MNHGY and CDR2 is SAAAGT. The V gene lost 5 bases and the J gene lost 0 bases, with 14 bases spanning the gap. The CDR3 loop spans 16 amino acids. Treatment: randomized to nivolumab then ipilimumab (arm A) or the reverse (arm B). The sample consisted of tumor tissue (inferred from file names), taken from a patient given nivolumab and ipilimumab in sequence. The clonotype was recovered from a human donor with melanoma. This chain connects TRBV6-8 to TRBJ2-1; the D gene is possibly TRBD2 (6 bases). CDR3 nucleotides: TGTGCCAGCAGTGACGGGGGACGGAGCTCCTACAATGAGCAGTTCTTC. It is translated as CASSDGGRSSYNEQFF.